The 24 T cell receptor beta chains given below trace back to one sample, sequenced in a study of OX40 agonist ivuxolimab in advanced cancers. Sequencing used immunoSEQ multiplex PCR; TCRdb keeps in-frame clones, though not all of them. The sample has 70,000 or so clones; more than 80% are singletons. Sequencing used CD4+ or CD8+ T cells sorted from blood, obtained in a trial of the OX40 agonist ivuxolimab. These receptors all come from an adult with an advanced solid tumor such as melanoma, head and neck, liver or kidney cancer.

The chain is built from TRBV14 and TRBJ1-1; D gene unclear. Trimming shortened V by 0 bases and J by 5 bases, and 7 bases separated the two germline ends. CDR1 SGHDN and CDR2 FVKESK come from the germline V gene. The CDR3 loop spans 13 amino acids. CDR3 in DNA: TGTGCCAGCAGCCAAGATTTGGGGACTGAAGCTTTCTTT. This translates into CASSQDLGTEAFF.

The chain uses TRBV7-6 and TRBJ1-2; 7 bases match TRBD1. The V gene end was trimmed by 1 base and the J gene end by 4 bases; junction bases not matched to a gene: 6. The germline CDR1 and CDR2 sequences are SGHVS and FNYEAQ. The CDR3 loop spans 15 amino acids. CDR3 loop: CASSLGTGILYGYTF. CDR3 coding DNA: TGTGCCAGCAGCTTAGGGACAGGAATCCTCTATGGCTACACCTTC. Drawing the rest from reference TRBV7-6 and TRBJ1-2, the complete variable domain is GAGVSQSPRYKVTKRGQDVALRCDPISGHVSLYWYRQALGQGPEFLTYFNYEAQQDKSGLPNDRFSAERPEGSISTLTIQRTEQRDSAMYRCASSLGTGILYGYTFGSGTRLTVV.

The rearrangement joins TRBV18 to TRBJ1-4; the match to TRBD1 covers 9 bases. CDR1 and CDR2 (germline): KGHSH, LQKENI. The length of the CDR3 is 15 residues. V dropped 4 bases and J dropped 5; count of bases not matched to a gene: 5. The CDR3 spells CASSLAGTGNEKLFF. In DNA, the CDR3 is TGTGCCAGCTCACTGGCCGGGACAGGGAATGAAAAACTGTTTTTT.

The V call is TRBV19, the J call TRBJ1-5; possibly TRBD1 for D (6 bases). The CDR3 length is 16 residues. Germline lookup yields CDR1 LNHDA and CDR2 SQIVND (reference sequence). Trimming took 5 bases from V and 0 from J, leaving 14 bases between them. In DNA form, the CDR3 reads TGTGCCAGTAGTTCTCGACAGGCCTATAGCAATCAGCCCCAGCATTTT. Its translation: CASSSRQAYSNQPQHF.

This clone was counted between two and nine times. V usage is TRBV13 and J usage is TRBJ2-5, with 8 bases identical to TRBD2. V shed 4 bases and J 4 bases; nucleotides not matched to a gene: 8. The CDR3 runs to 15 residues. CDR1 PRHDT and CDR2 FYEKMQ come from the germline V gene (reference sequence). The CDR3 sequence: CASSYRGGRGETQYF. CDR3 coding DNA: TGTGCCAGCAGCTATCGCGGGGGGCGGGGAGAGACCCAGTACTTC.

This clone was detected once. The rearrangement links TRBV5-4 to TRBJ1-1, with a possible D match to TRBD1 (6 bases). The germline gives CDR1 SGHNT, CDR2 YYREEE (reference sequence). Trimming stripped 4 bases from V and 1 base from J, with 14 bases between. The CDR3 totals 15 residues. CDR3 in amino acids: CASSLWTAPNTEAFF. The CDR3, as DNA: TGTGCCAGCAGCCTGTGGACAGCTCCGAACACTGAAGCTTTCTTT.

The rearrangement links TRBV19 to TRBJ1-2; D gene uncertain. The germline V and J ends were trimmed by 3 bases and 4 bases, with 9 bases remaining between them. Germline V CDR1 and CDR2: LNHDA, SQIVND (reference sequence). This CDR3 is built from 13 residues. In nucleotides, the CDR3 is TGTGCCAGTAGTATTTCCTTAATCTATGGCTACACCTTC. This sequence encodes CASSISLIYGYTF. Together with reference TRBV19 and TRBJ1-2, the CDR3 gives the full variable domain: DGGITQSPKYLFRKEGQNVTLSCEQNLNHDAMYWYRQDPGQGLRLIYYSQIVNDFQKGDIAEGYSVSREKKESFPLTVTSAQKNPTAFYLCASSISLIYGYTFGSGTRLTVV.

This chain joins TRBV14 and TRBJ1-2; 8 bases are a match to TRBD1. Germline CDR1 is SGHDN and CDR2 is FVKESK. The CDR3 has 12 residues. With 4 bases clipped from V and 14 bases from J, the junction kept 9 bases outside the gene matches. In DNA form, the CDR3 reads TGTGCCAGCAGCCCTGACCGACAGGGGAAAACCTTC. The encoded protein is CASSPDRQGKTF.

The chain links TRBV2 to TRBJ2-3; 7 positions match TRBD1. Germline V gene data show CDR1 as SNHLY and CDR2 as FYNNEI. Losses at the gene ends were 6 bases for V and 8 bases for J; bases not matched to a gene: 11. This CDR3 has 14 amino acids. The CDR3 loop is CASSDRTGGSTQYF. The CDR3 DNA reads TGTGCCAGCAGCGACCGGACAGGCGGGTCTACGCAGTATTTT.

The rearrangement joins TRBV4-2 to TRBJ1-6; D gene uncertain. CDR1 LGHNA and CDR2 YNFKEQ come from the germline V gene. The V end lost 0 bases, the J end lost 4 bases, and 7 bases lay between the germline ends. The CDR3 spans 15 residues. The CDR3 DNA reads TGTGCCAGCAGCCAAGATTCGGGGTATAATTCACCCCTCCACTTT. This translates into CASSQDSGYNSPLHF.

The V and J genes are TRBV6-6 and TRBJ2-5, with TRBD2 matching over 7 bases. This CDR3 comprises 14 residues. From germline, CDR1 is MNHNY and CDR2 SVGAGI (reference sequence). With V trimmed by 7 bases and J by 2 bases, 7 bases remained unmatched. DNA of the CDR3: TGTGCCAGCACCCCCGCGGGACTACAAGAGACCCAGTACTTC. Protein sequence: CASTPAGLQETQYF.

This rearrangement joins TRBV5-1 to TRBJ1-4; TRBD1 might be the D (5 bases). There are 14 residues in the CDR3. The ends were cut back, 4 bases at V and 8 bases at J, with 15 bases in the middle. The germline CDR1 and CDR2 sequences are SGHRS and YFSETQ. The CDR3 sequence is CASSPGTGREKLFF. CDR3 in DNA: TGCGCCAGCAGCCCCGGGACGGGTAGGGAAAAACTGTTTTTT.

The chain links TRBV19 to TRBJ1-5, with D uncertain. The CDR3 extends over 11 amino acids. Trimming shortened V by 5 bases and J by 7 bases, and 6 bases separated the two germline ends. CDR1 and CDR2 from the germline V gene are LNHDA and SQIVND (reference sequence). CDR3 coding DNA: TGTGCCAGTAGTCTGGAGCAGCCCCAGCATTTT. Translated, it gives CASSLEQPQHF.

The CDR3: CASSYRGMNTEAFF. The DNA for the CDR3 is TGTGCCAGCAGTTACAGGGGCATGAACACTGAAGCTTTCTTT. The chain joins TRBV27 to TRBJ1-1; 7 nucleotides match TRBD1. The CDR3 sequence is 14 residues long. The ends lost 4 bases at V and 0 bases at J; junction bases unmatched: 2. CDR1 is MNHEY and CDR2 is SMNVEV in the germline V gene (reference sequence).

The chain joins TRBV7-3 to TRBJ2-4, with TRBD2 identical over 9 bases. The CDR3 extends over 16 amino acids. V lost 1 base to trimming and J lost 8 bases; unmatched junction nucleotides: 9. The V gene's germline CDR1 is SGHTA and CDR2 FQGTGA. The DNA for the CDR3 is TGTGCCAGCAGCTTAAAACCCGGGACTAGCTGGGACATTCAGTACTTC. Translated: CASSLKPGTSWDIQYF.

This chain uses TRBV27 with TRBJ1-2, with D unclear. CDR1 and CDR2 from the germline V gene are MNHEY and SMNVEV (reference sequence). Deletions cut 5 bases from V and 4 bases from J, with 14 bases between. The CDR3 is made up of 14 amino acids. Here the CDR3 reads CASSPLLVPYGYTF. The DNA of the CDR3 is TGTGCCAGCAGTCCCCTCCTCGTCCCCTATGGCTACACCTTC.

This chain joins TRBV5-6 and TRBJ1-6; no clear D gene. V lost 4 bases, J lost 10 bases, and 15 bases lay in between. CDR1 SGHDT and CDR2 YYEEEE come from the germline V gene. The CDR3 is made up of 14 amino acids. The CDR3: CASSPEISRSPLHF. The CDR3 nucleotides are TGTGCCAGCAGCCCGGAAATCTCGCGGTCACCCCTCCACTTT. The entire variable domain, with the rest obtained from reference TRBV5-6 and TRBJ1-6, is as follows: DAGVTQSPTHLIKTRGQQVTLRCSPKSGHDTVSWYQQALGQGPQFIFQYYEEEERQRGNFPDRFSGHQFPNYSSELNVNALLLGDSALYLCASSPEISRSPLHFGNGTRLTVT.

This clone appeared a few times. This chain connects TRBV18 to TRBJ1-2; a weak D match, TRBD1 (6 bases). The CDR3 is 15 amino acids. The V end lost 5 bases, the J end lost 8 bases, and 21 bases lay between the germline ends. Per the germline V gene, CDR1 is KGHSH and CDR2 is LQKENI. The CDR3 sequence: CASSSETGGRVGYTF. In DNA, the CDR3 is TGTGCCAGCTCATCAGAGACAGGAGGTCGGGTGGGCTACACCTTC.

The CDR3 region has the DNA TGTGCCAGCAGTGTATCTGGCCACGTCGAGGGGGGTCTGTTTTTT. Translated, it gives CASSVSGHVEGGLFF. The V call is TRBV6-1, the J call TRBJ1-4; tentatively, D is TRBD1 (6 bases). The CDR3 contains 15 residues. V was trimmed by 4 bases and J by 14 bases, leaving 23 bases between them. Germline CDR1 reads MNHNS; CDR2 reads SASEGT.

This rearrangement joins TRBV6-6 to TRBJ2-1; D may correspond to TRBD1 or TRBD2 (5 bases each). Trimming took 6 bases from V and 7 from J, leaving 13 bases between them. Germline V gene data show CDR1 as MNHNY and CDR2 as SVGAGI (reference sequence). The CDR3 spans 13 residues. CDR3 nucleotides: TGTGCCAGCAGGGGGGAGAGCGCTAATGAGCAGTTCTTC. Its translation is CASRGESANEQFF.

The sample holds a few counts of this clone. In DNA form, the CDR3 reads TGTGCCAGCAGCACGGACAGCTATGGCTACACCTTC. Protein sequence: CASSTDSYGYTF. This rearrangement joins TRBV7-9 to TRBJ1-2; perhaps TRBD1 as D (6 bases). Between the trimmed V and J ends, which lost 5 bases and 4 bases, there was a span of 8 bases. Per germline, CDR1 SEHNR and CDR2 FQNEAQ (reference sequence). The CDR3 spans 12 residues.

The rearrangement links TRBV30 to TRBJ2-1; 13 bases agree with TRBD2. Trimming at V came to 2 bases and at J to 8 bases, leaving 6 bases not matched to a gene. CDR1 is GTSNPN and CDR2 is SVGIG in the germline V gene (reference sequence). This CDR3 is 15 amino acids long. The DNA for the CDR3 is TGTGCCTGGAGTCAGGGACTAGCGGGAATTTATGAGCAGTTCTTC. Protein product: CAWSQGLAGIYEQFF.

On this clone: One end of the junction does not line up with germline, which may come from a read error. The rearrangement uses TRBV7-9 and TRBJ2-7; D perhaps matches TRBD1 (6 bases). CDR3 length: 14 amino acids. Per the germline V gene, CDR1 is SEHNR and CDR2 is FQNEAQ (reference sequence). The CDR3 is CASSLRLGGPPPLF. The CDR3 coding sequence is TGTGCCAGCAGCCTCAGACTTGGGGGCCCCCCGCCCCTTTTC.

The rearrangement uses TRBV7-9 and TRBJ1-2, with TRBD1 as a possible D gene (5 bases). Germline V CDR1 and CDR2: SEHNR, FQNEAQ (reference sequence). Between the trimmed V and J ends, which lost 1 base and 8 bases, there was a span of 8 bases. The CDR3 totals 12 residues. CDR3 DNA: TGTGCCAGCAGCTTAGGTGGGGACGGCTACACCTTC. It yields the protein CASSLGGDGYTF. The entire variable domain, with the rest obtained from reference TRBV7-9 and TRBJ1-2, is as follows: DTGVSQNPRHKITKRGQNVTFRCDPISEHNRLYWYRQTLGQGPEFLTYFQNEAQLEKSRLLSDRFSAERPKGSFSTLEIQRTEQGDSAMYLCASSLGGDGYTFGSGTRLTVV.